These T cell receptor beta chains were read from a single sample in a study of CD8+CD57+ T cells in acquired aplastic anemia. MiXCR, applied by TCRdb to the reads, yields one record per CDR3 protein. Counted here are hundreds of thousands of distinct CDR3 sequences, 45% to 50% occurring once; the ten biggest clones make up 6.5% to 8%. The sequencing input was sorted CD4+, CD8+, or CD8+CD57+ T cells (not recorded which) from PBMCs. These receptors came from a human donor with aplastic anemia. The CDR3 runs from the conserved cysteine through the conserved F or W. Fields, in order: V gene, J gene, clone size, D gene, CDR3 DNA, CDR3 protein. The D gene is left open where the match is weak. Clone sizes are given selectively: once, few, many, or a class where the clone is expanded.

>TRBV25-1|TRBJ1-4|many|NA
TGTGCCAGCAGTAGTTTAACGGCGGTTAATGAAAAACTGTTTTTT
CASSSLTAVNEKLFF
>TRBV19|TRBJ1-2|NA|NA
TGTGCCAGCAGTGACTTATTAGGCTCCTATGGCTACACCTTC
CASSDLLGSYGYTF
>TRBV7-3|TRBJ2-3|many|TRBD1
TGTGCCAGCAGCCCAAGGACAGGGTTTTTCAACACAGATACGCAGTATTTT
CASSPRTGFFNTDTQYF
>TRBV20-1|TRBJ2-1|many|TRBD2
TGCAGTGCTAGATTGGATAGCGGGAGCTCCTACAATGAGCAGTTCTTC
CSARLDSGSSYNEQFF
>TRBV9|TRBJ2-7|many|TRBD2
TGTGCCAGCAGCGTTCTTAGCGGGAGTCGGTACGAGCAGTACTTC
CASSVLSGSRYEQYF
>TRBV29-1|TRBJ2-1|NA|TRBD2
TGCAGCGGCGAAACTAGCGGGGGGGCCGGTGAGCAGTTCTTC
CSGETSGGAGEQFF
>TRBV6-5|TRBJ1-6|many|NA
TGTGCCAGCAGTAAAGAAAATTCACCCCTCCACTTT
CASSKENSPLHF
>TRBV10-3|TRBJ1-2|NA|NA
TGTGCCATCAGTTTCGAGGGAAACTATGGCTACACCTTC
CAISFEGNYGYTF
>TRBV20-1|TRBJ1-6|NA|NA
TGCAGGGTGGGGACGGGTAGGGATAATTCACCCCTCCACTTT
CRVGTGRDNSPLHF
>TRBV2|TRBJ2-3|once|NA
TGTGCCAGCAGTGAATGGCTGACGAGCTCCTACAATGAGCAGTATTTT
CASSEWLTSSYNEQYF
>TRBV20-1|TRBJ1-2|many|NA
TGCAGTGCTAGGAGATGGGGAGAGGGGGTTAACTATGGCTACACCTTC
CSARRWGEGVNYGYTF
>TRBV29-1|TRBJ2-3|NA|TRBD1
TGCAGCGTTGATTTTGGACAGGGCACAGATACGCAGTATTTT
CSVDFGQGTDTQYF
>TRBV29-1|TRBJ2-7|once|TRBD1
TGCAGCGTTCGAACATCCCAACAGGGGGGCGACGAGCAGTACTTC
CSVRTSQQGGDEQYF
>TRBV14|TRBJ2-7|many|TRBD2
TGTGCCAGCAGCCAAGAAAGCCGACTAGCGCACGAGCAGTACTTC
CASSQESRLAHEQYF
>TRBV7-2|TRBJ1-2|NA|NA
TGTGCCAGCAGTTGGGGCTCAGGGCGGGGGGGGGGCTACACCTTC
CASSWGSGRGGGYTF
>TRBV28|TRBJ2-2|NA|TRBD1
TGTGCCGGCAGACTGACTACAGGGGCCGGGGAGCTGTTTTTT
CAGRLTTGAGELFF
>TRBV5-8|TRBJ2-4|NA|NA
TGTGCCAGCAGGTACCCGGGGACGGACATTCAGTACTTC
CASRYPGTDIQYF
>TRBV6-1|TRBJ2-3|many|TRBD2
TGTGCCAGCAGTGAAACTAGCGGGGGGGCCACAGATACGCAGTATTTT
CASSETSGGATDTQYF
>TRBV7-3|TRBJ2-2|once|TRBD2
TGTGCCGGCAGCCGGACTAGAGGGAATGAGCAGTTTTTT
CAGSRTRGNEQFF
>TRBV7-6|TRBJ1-3|NA|NA
TGTGCCAGCAGCTTAGTGGGGAATGGAAACACCATATATTTT
CASSLVGNGNTIYF
>TRBV5-1|TRBJ1-1|NA|NA
TGCGCCAGCAGCACAAGAGGGACGGCAAACACTGAAGCTTTCTTT
CASSTRGTANTEAFF
>TRBV4-2|TRBJ1-1|NA|TRBD1
TGTGCCAGCAGCCAGAACAGGGGGAAAGCTTTCTTT
CASSQNRGKAFF
>TRBV7-3|TRBJ2-3|NA|NA
TGCGCCAGCAGCCAAGATATCGAAGATACGCAGTATTTT
CASSQDIEDTQYF
>TRBV7-9|TRBJ2-7|many|NA
TGTGCCAGCAGCTTAGGGGCGGACGGACTCCACTCCTACGAGCAGTACTTC
CASSLGADGLHSYEQYF
>TRBV27|TRBJ2-3|NA|NA
TGTGCCAGCAGTTTTTCAGTTTCGGATACGCAGTATTTT
CASSFSVSDTQYF
>TRBV10-2|TRBJ2-5|few|NA
TGCGCCAGCAGTGTGATTAGCTCAGAGACCCAGTACTTC
CASSVISSETQYF
>TRBV10-3|TRBJ1-5|NA|NA
TGTGCCATCAGTGAGTCTATCGATCAGCCCCAGCATTTT
CAISESIDQPQHF
>TRBV10-3|TRBJ1-5|NA|NA
TGTGCCATCAGTGAAGGGGATAGCAATCAGCCCCAGCATTTT
CAISEGDSNQPQHF
>TRBV9|TRBJ2-1|NA|TRBD1
TGTGCCAGCAGCGCGGGACAGGGGTTTGTAAATGAGCAGTTCTTC
CASSAGQGFVNEQFF
>TRBV30|TRBJ2-7|few|NA
TGTGCCGGGGTAGGGGACGAGCAGTACTTC
CAGVGDEQYF
>TRBV7-6|TRBJ2-5|NA|NA
TGTGCCAGCAGTGTCGGCAGGCAAGAGACCCAGTACTTC
CASSVGRQETQYF
>TRBV7-2|TRBJ1-3|NA|TRBD1
TGTGCCAGCAGCTCCCGACAGGGCTCTGGAAACACCATATATTTT
CASSSRQGSGNTIYF
>TRBV10-3|TRBJ1-2|once|NA
TGTGCTAGAATGTTTCAGAGACTCTATGGCTACACCTTC
CARMFQRLYGYTF
>TRBV4-3|TRBJ2-7|few|NA
TGCGCCAGCAGCCAGGGCCCCGGGACGGTACTCTACGAGCAGTACTTC
CASSQGPGTVLYEQYF
>TRBV2|TRBJ2-3|many|NA
TGTGCCAGCAGTGAATCCGTAGGGGGAGATACGCAGTATTTT
CASSESVGGDTQYF
>TRBV5-1|TRBJ2-5|many|NA
TGCGCCAGCAGGAGACAAGAGACCCAGTACTTC
CASRRQETQYF
>TRBV5-8|TRBJ1-1|many|TRBD1
TGTGCCAGCAGCCTGGGACAGGACCACACTGAAGCTTTCTTT
CASSLGQDHTEAFF
>TRBV7-3|TRBJ1-1|NA|NA
TGTGCCAGCAGCTTAGAGGTCGGGGTTGCTGAAGCTTTCTTT
CASSLEVGVAEAFF
>TRBV9|TRBJ1-4|many|NA
TGTGCCAGCAGCGTAGGTGGCTCCAAGAATGAAAAACTGTTTTTT
CASSVGGSKNEKLFF
>TRBV7-9|TRBJ2-1|many|TRBD1
TGTGCCAGCAGCACTTCAGACAGGGGGCTGGTCCATAGCTCCTACAATGAGCAGTTCTTC
CASSTSDRGLVHSSYNEQFF
>TRBV5-6|TRBJ2-4|few|NA
TGTGCCAGCAGCTTGGAAAGGGACATTCAGTACTTC
CASSLERDIQYF
>TRBV4-1|TRBJ1-5|NA|TRBD1
TGCGCCAGCAGCGCTTCCGGGACAGGATATCAGCCCCAGCATTTT
CASSASGTGYQPQHF
>TRBV4-3|TRBJ2-1|many|NA
TGCGCCAGCAGCCAATCGAGACAGCATGAGCAGTTCTTC
CASSQSRQHEQFF
>TRBV2|TRBJ2-1|NA|NA
TGTGCCAGCACTGGCCTTGACGGCCCGGGCAATGAGCAGTTCTTC
CASTGLDGPGNEQFF
>TRBV29-1|TRBJ2-7|NA|NA
TGCAGCGTTCGTAGTATTAGTTCTTACGAGCAGTACTTC
CSVRSISSYEQYF
>TRBV7-9|TRBJ2-7|many|NA
TGTGCCAGCAGCTCCGGGTTGACCTACGAGCAGTACTTC
CASSSGLTYEQYF
>TRBV9|TRBJ2-7|many|TRBD1
TGTGCCAGCAGCGTAGACATGGACAGGGCCTACGAGCAGTACTTC
CASSVDMDRAYEQYF
>TRBV5-4|TRBJ1-5|NA|NA
TGTGCCAGCAGCGGACTAGCGGGAGCTCATCAGCCCCAGCATTTT
CASSGLAGAHQPQHF
>TRBV12-3/TRBV12-4|TRBJ2-7|few|NA
TGTGCCAGCAGTTTACCCGGTGGCGAGCAGTACTTC
CASSLPGGEQYF
>TRBV6-2/TRBV6-3|TRBJ2-7|many|NA
TGTGCCAGCAGCCAAAAGGTGGGTCTGGCGTTAGGGACCTACGAGCAGTACTTC
CASSQKVGLALGTYEQYF
>TRBV9|TRBJ1-3|many|NA
TGTGCCAGCAGCGTCGGGGGAAACACCATATATTTT
CASSVGGNTIYF
>TRBV7-6|TRBJ1-5|many|NA
TGTGCCAGCAGTTTACAGATGGGCAATCAGCCCCAGCATTTT
CASSLQMGNQPQHF
>TRBV11-2|TRBJ1-3|NA|NA
TGTGCCAGCAGGGAGGACTCTGGAAACACCATATATTTT
CASREDSGNTIYF
>TRBV20-1|TRBJ2-7|many|NA
TGCAGTGCTATGCCGGGCAGCTACGAGCAGTACTTC
CSAMPGSYEQYF
>TRBV2|TRBJ1-2|many|TRBD1
TGTGCCAGCAGTGAAGCGCGACAGGGGGCGTTTGGCTACACCTTC
CASSEARQGAFGYTF
>TRBV7-8|TRBJ1-6|NA|NA
TGTGCCAGCAGCTTAGATCCCTGCGGGGGGGCGAAGGGTTCACCCCTCCACTTT
CASSLDPCGGAKGSPLHF
>TRBV5-6|TRBJ1-1|once|NA
TGTGCCAGCAGCTTCTTGGGCAGGGGAAACACTGAAGCTTTCTTT
CASSFLGRGNTEAFF
>TRBV15|TRBJ2-1|medium-sized|TRBD2
TGTGCCACCAGAGGGACTAGCGGGAGTAATGAGCAGTTCTTC
CATRGTSGSNEQFF
>TRBV4-2|TRBJ1-2|many|NA
TGTGCCAGCAGCCAAGATCTTATTGACCCTAACTATGGCTACACCTTC
CASSQDLIDPNYGYTF
>TRBV30|TRBJ1-1|NA|NA
TGTGCCTGGGAGGACCTGGGCACTGAAGCTTTCTTT
CAWEDLGTEAFF